This TCR beta chain was recorded in a study of T cells in Graves' hyperthyroidism and ophthalmopathy. Diagnostic decisions used clinical symptoms, serum thyroxine and TRAb, thyroid ultrasound and orbital computed tomography. There are a few counts of this clonotype. Researchers amplified the TCR beta CDR3 regions from RNA transcripts. The primer set for the first-round RT-PCR of the TCR CDR3 was HTBI. TCRdb recomputed calls from the multiplex PCR reads with MiXCR, one row per CDR3 protein. Among about 640,000 distinct CDR3 sequences listed, about a fifth were seen once. CDR1 SEHNR and CDR2 FQNEAQ come from the germline V gene (reference sequence). The CDR3 runs to 13 residues. Trimming removed 7 bases at V and 5 bases at J, with 14 bases between.

This clonotype was sampled from a man aged 25 to 40 with Graves' ophthalmopathy. The chain carries TRBV7-9 and TRBJ2-5; D may be TRBD1 or TRBD2 (6 bases each). The sample consisted of blood. Here the CDR3 reads CASTSGAGETQYF. The CDR3 nucleotides are TGTGCCAGCACATCGGGGGCAGGGGAGACCCAGTACTTC.